Shown below are 14 T cell receptor beta chains from a single sample sequenced in a study of control samples from healthy donors and cancer patients (TCRdb year 2020). Libraries were made using the immunoSEQ multiplex PCR assay. Entries here come from immuneACCESS through TCRdb and include only in-frame sequences with V and J called. Some clones fail to appear in such tables; in the studies checked, an unresolved V gene covers under half of the shortfall, and the cause of the remainder is unknown. The sample contains roughly 140,000 clones, about 93% of them found a single time. The ten largest clonotypes hold approximately 2.5% of the sample. The specimen sequenced was blood. The receptors stem from a man between 50 and 59 years old in good health.

The rearrangement uses TRBV6-4 and TRBJ1-6; 7 bases are shared with TRBD1. The germline CDR1 and CDR2 sequences are MRHNA and SNTAGT. This CDR3 is 14 amino acids long. V lost 6 bases to trimming and J lost 6 bases; unmatched junction nucleotides: 5. CDR3 protein: CASSDGQVNSPLHF. CDR3 nucleotides: TGTGCCAGCAGCGACGGACAGGTTAATTCACCCCTCCACTTT.

V usage is TRBV3-1 (or the pseudogene TRBV3-2) and J usage is TRBJ2-4; TRBD1 matches at 7 bases. Germline V lookup: CDR1 LGHDT, CDR2 YNNKEL (reference sequence). The CDR3 has 17 residues. V dropped 0 bases and J dropped 2; count of bases not matched to a gene: 7. In nucleotides, the CDR3 is TGTGCCAGCAGCCAAGATGTAAGGGGGCGATCCAAAAACATTCAGTACTTC. Translation gives CASSQDVRGRSKNIQYF.

The genes are TRBV19 and TRBJ1-2; maybe TRBD1 (6 bases). Per the germline V gene, CDR1 is LNHDA and CDR2 is SQIVND (reference sequence). The V gene lost 5 bases and the J gene lost 2 bases, with 21 bases spanning the gap. The CDR3 is made up of 17 amino acids. Here the CDR3 reads CASSPFARGNGNYGYTF. CDR3 sequence (DNA): TGTGCCAGTAGTCCTTTCGCGAGGGGGAACGGGAACTATGGCTACACCTTC.

This chain joins TRBV5-5 and TRBJ2-1, with TRBD2 as a possible D gene (5 bases). From germline, CDR1 is SGHKS and CDR2 YYEKEE (reference sequence). The V end lost 2 bases, the J end lost 0 bases, and 9 bases lay between the germline ends. This CDR3 comprises 15 residues. In nucleotides, the CDR3 is TGTGCCAGCAGCTTTGGGGAGACCTCCTACAATGAGCAGTTCTTC. Translating it yields CASSFGETSYNEQFF.

The J gene is TRBJ1-1, the V gene TRBV5-4, with a possible D match to TRBD1 (5 bases). From germline, CDR1 is SGHNT and CDR2 YYREEE (reference sequence). CDR3 length equals 16 residues. Trimming took off 4 bases at V and 5 bases at J, with 21 bases between the two ends. This chain's CDR3 is CASSPDPGRQRTEAFF. As DNA, the CDR3 is TGTGCCAGCAGCCCGGACCCGGGACGCCAGAGGACTGAAGCTTTCTTT.

This chain connects TRBV5-1 to TRBJ1-1; D is perhaps TRBD1 (6 bases). Trimming cost V 0 bases and J 7 bases, with 10 bases left between them. The CDR3 runs to 13 residues. Germline CDR1 SGHRS, CDR2 YFSETQ. The CDR3 DNA sequence: TGCGCCAGCAGCTTGGGGTCGACAGGTGAAGCTTTCTTT. Translation: CASSLGSTGEAFF.

The V call is TRBV5-1, the J call TRBJ1-3, with 10 bases aligning to TRBD1. The CDR3 is made up of 16 amino acids. Germline V CDR1 and CDR2: SGHRS, YFSETQ. With 3 bases clipped from V and 2 bases from J, the junction kept 5 bases outside the gene matches. The CDR3 spells CASSWGDRGTGNTIYF. CDR3 DNA: TGCGCCAGCAGCTGGGGGGACAGGGGAACTGGAAACACCATATATTTT.

J is TRBJ2-5 and V is TRBV4-1; 7 bases match TRBD2. The length of the CDR3 is 15 residues. CDR1 and CDR2 (germline): MGHRA, YSYEKL. The V gene end was trimmed by 1 base and the J gene end by 1 base; junction bases not matched to a gene: 3. The CDR3 region is CASSQVLAVQETQYF. CDR3 nucleotide sequence: TGCGCCAGCAGCCAAGTCCTAGCGGTCCAAGAGACCCAGTACTTC.

The V and J genes are TRBV15 and TRBJ1-3; D uncertain. The CDR3 length is 13 residues. Germline CDR1 LNHNV, CDR2 YYDKDF (reference sequence). V lost 2 bases and J 4 bases, leaving 6 bases between the germline ends. The CDR3 spells CATSRSVGNTIYF. CDR3 DNA sequence: TGTGCCACCAGCAGATCGGTAGGAAACACCATATATTTT.

The chain employs TRBV25-1 and TRBJ2-3; D is unclear. Trimming pared 2 bases from V and 0 bases from J, leaving 9 bases between. Germline V gives CDR1 MGHDK, CDR2 SYGVNS. This CDR3 contains 15 residues. Here the CDR3 reads CASSEAGASTDTQYF. For the CDR3, the DNA is TGTGCCAGCAGTGAAGCAGGCGCTAGCACAGATACGCAGTATTTT.

The genes are TRBV28 and TRBJ2-3; D is perhaps TRBD2 (6 bases). The CDR3 runs to 15 residues. Germline V gives CDR1 MDHEN, CDR2 SYDVKM. The germline V and J ends were trimmed by 2 bases and 1 base, with 10 bases remaining between them. CDR3 sequence reads: CASSLLAGRTDTQYF. CDR3 sequence (DNA): TGTGCCAGCAGTTTACTCGCGGGACGCACAGATACGCAGTATTTT.

This clone came up a few times. This chain connects TRBV10-3 to TRBJ1-1; 7 nucleotides match TRBD1. Germline V CDR1 and CDR2: ENHRY, SYGVKD. Losses at the gene ends were 6 bases for V and 5 bases for J; bases not matched to a gene: 0. The CDR3 has 11 residues. DNA for the CDR3: TGTGCCATCAGACAGGGGACTGAAGCTTTCTTT. Translation gives CAIRQGTEAFF.

This clone came up a few times. The chain has TRBV18 and TRBJ2-7; 7 bases fit TRBD1. CDR1 and CDR2 (germline): KGHSH, LQKENI. This CDR3 is 14 amino acids long. J gave up 2 bases and V 4 bases, and 5 bases lay outside the gene matches. CDR3 DNA sequence: TGTGCCAGCTCACTCGGACAGGCGACCTACGAGCAGTACTTC. Translation gives CASSLGQATYEQYF.

The chain employs TRBV9 and TRBJ2-7; D not certain. The CDR3 covers 13 residues. Trimming left V 0 bases short and J 3 bases short, with 7 bases between. CDR1 and CDR2 from the germline V gene are SGDLS and YYNGEE. The chain's CDR3 is CASSVEPNYEQYF. The CDR3 DNA reads as TGTGCCAGCAGCGTAGAGCCGAACTACGAGCAGTACTTC.